This TCR beta chain originates from a study of CD8 T cells in Susac syndrome. CDR1 SGHDN and CDR2 FVKESK come from the germline V gene. The V gene lost 8 bases and the J gene lost 5 bases, with 16 bases spanning the gap. The CDR3 is made up of 14 amino acids. With random hexamers, reverse transcription was performed on roughly 0.45 to 1 ug of RNA. Using its own MiXCR run on the immunoSEQ multiplex PCR reads, TCRdb lists one record per CDR3 protein. The table includes about 80,000 distinct CDR3 sequences, about 94% detected once. The clonotype was recovered from a human donor in good health. This rearrangement joins TRBV14 to TRBJ2-1; either TRBD1 or TRBD2 may fit D (5 bases each). The sample was CD8+ T cells from PBMCs. The CDR3 protein is CASSGAVRDNEQFF. CDR3 sequence (DNA): TGTGCCAGCTCCGGGGCGGTAAGAGACAATGAGCAGTTCTTC.